The 9 T cell receptor beta chains listed next were all sequenced from one sample in a study of blood T cell repertoires in COVID-19. Sequencing was performed with immunoSEQ multiplex PCR; in TCRdb, only in-frame clones are kept and a portion is missing. This table has approximately 210,000 clones, 84% appearing once. The sample comprised peripheral blood. The receptors were sampled from a woman between 65 and 79 years old with active or convalescent COVID-19.

The chain employs TRBV5-1 and TRBJ2-3, with 9 bases aligning to TRBD2. The CDR3 extends over 17 amino acids. Trimming removed 1 base from V and 3 bases from J; junction bases left unmatched: 9. The germline V gene encodes CDR1 SGHRS and CDR2 YFSETQ. The CDR3 nucleotides are TGCGCCAGCAGCTTGTTCTTCAAGCGGGAGGAGACAGATACGCAGTATTTT. Protein: CASSLFFKREETDTQYF.

There are a few counts of this clone. The J gene is TRBJ2-5, the V gene TRBV18, with D possibly TRBD2 on 6 matching bases. The CDR3 sequence is 13 residues long. V dropped 4 bases and J dropped 2 bases, with 8 bases sitting between them. Looked up from germline, CDR1 is KGHSH and CDR2 is LQKENI. CDR3 sequence: CASSRGKQETQYF. CDR3 nucleotides: TGTGCCAGCTCACGCGGGAAACAAGAGACCCAGTACTTC.

This clone was picked up one time. V gene TRBV18 combines with J gene TRBJ2-1, with 11 positions matching TRBD2. The CDR3 covers 14 residues. Germline V gene sequence: CDR1 KGHSH, CDR2 LQKENI. The V and J ends lost 6 bases and 9 bases, in that order; junction bases with no gene match: 7. CDR3 region: CASSIAGGDGEQFF. CDR3 DNA: TGTGCCAGCTCTATAGCGGGAGGGGACGGTGAGCAGTTCTTC.

J is TRBJ2-1 and V is TRBV6-5; 8 nucleotides line up with TRBD1. V shed 8 bases, J shed 9 bases, and the junction held 12 bases outside the gene matches. The CDR3 runs 14 residues. CDR1 MNHEY and CDR2 SVGAGI come from the germline V gene. The CDR3 coding sequence is TGTGCCAGCTACCCCTTCTCAGGGGGCGGTGAGCAGTTCTTC. It specifies CASYPFSGGGEQFF.

This clone was counted between two and nine times. This rearrangement joins TRBV20-1 to TRBJ1-2; 7 bases are a match to TRBD1. V dropped 6 bases and J dropped 8; count of bases not matched to a gene: 6. The CDR3 extends over 11 amino acids. Germline V gene lookup returns CDR1 DFQATT and CDR2 SNEGSKA (reference sequence). In DNA, the CDR3 is TGCAGTGCCGAGGGGGCGAGGGGCTACACCTTC. Translating gives CSAEGARGYTF.

The chain links TRBV6-2 or TRBV6-3 to TRBJ2-7; 7 nucleotides match TRBD2. Germline V CDR1 and CDR2: MNHEY, SVGEGT. V shed 6 bases and J 0 bases; nucleotides not matched to a gene: 8. The CDR3 extends over 15 amino acids. CDR3 residues: CASSRLGGSSYEQYF. The CDR3 region has the DNA TGTGCCAGCAGCCGCTTGGGGGGGAGCTCCTACGAGCAGTACTTC.

The V gene is TRBV13, the J gene TRBJ1-6; 7 nucleotides align to TRBD1. This CDR3 spans 13 amino acids. CDR1 is PRHDT and CDR2 is FYEKMQ in the germline V gene (reference sequence). After removal of 5 bases from V and 10 bases from J, the junction contained 5 bases not matched to a gene. The CDR3 coding sequence is TGTGCCAGCAGCGCACAGGGGTTCTCACCCCTCCACTTT. It yields the protein CASSAQGFSPLHF.

V is TRBV3-1 (or the pseudogene TRBV3-2) and J is TRBJ2-2, with 8 bases lining up with TRBD2. The V gene's germline CDR1 is LGHDT and CDR2 YNNKEL (reference sequence). CDR3 length: 16 amino acids. V was pared by 1 base and J by 2 bases, with 3 bases of the junction left unmatched. The CDR3 sequence is CASSQGAGVNTGELFF. In nucleotides, the CDR3 is TGTGCCAGCAGCCAAGGAGCGGGGGTCAACACCGGGGAGCTGTTTTTT.

This chain connects TRBV9 to TRBJ2-5, with 8 positions matching TRBD1. Germline V gives CDR1 SGDLS, CDR2 YYNGEE. CDR3 length: 14 amino acids. V lost 4 bases, J lost 1 base, and 3 bases stayed unmatched. In DNA, the CDR3 is TGTGCCAGCAGCCGCGACAGGGGCCAAGAGACCCAGTACTTC. Its translation is CASSRDRGQETQYF.